One and the same sample provided the 16 T cell receptor beta chains below, sequenced in a study of type 1 regulatory T cells. These receptors lack a known antigen. One entry per CDR3 protein results from TCRdb running MiXCR on the reads. This repertoire shows about 65,000 distinct CDR3 sequences, about 50% found once; its top ten account for about 2.1%. Sequenced sample: cultured non-Tr1 T cells, either the whole culture or a sorted T cell fraction (not recorded which). The receptors stem from a human donor in good health.

In its sample, this clonotype was seen a few times. V is TRBV29-1 and J is TRBJ2-1; TRBD2 agrees at 16 bases. J lost 5 bases, V lost 5 bases, and 6 bases had no gene match. From germline, CDR1 is SQVTM and CDR2 ANQGSEA. The CDR3 length is 16 residues. CDR3: CSVRGTSGGVHNEQFF. CDR3 bases: TGCAGCGTTAGAGGGACTAGCGGGGGGGTACACAATGAGCAGTTCTTC.

The chain is built from TRBV29-1 and TRBJ2-1; D gene uncertain. V was cut by 4 bases and J by 0 bases, with 7 bases left in between. Germline V lookup: CDR1 SQVTM, CDR2 ANQGSEA. This CDR3 has 13 amino acids. The CDR3 DNA reads as TGCAGCGTTGTTGTGAGCTCCTACAATGAGCAGTTCTTC. Translation gives CSVVVSSYNEQFF.

The gene calls are TRBV4-2 and TRBJ1-1; 8 positions agree with TRBD1. J gave up 4 bases and V 6 bases, and 4 bases lay outside the gene matches. Germline-derived CDR1 and CDR2 are LGHNA and YNFKEQ. The CDR3 has 13 amino acids. The CDR3 region is CASRTTGVTEAFF. The CDR3 nucleotides read TGTGCCAGCAGGACGACAGGGGTCACTGAAGCTTTCTTT.

This clonotype was detected a few times. The chain recombines TRBV20-1 with TRBJ1-6, with D hard to call. The CDR3 is 13 amino acids. Trimming stripped 3 bases from V and 8 bases from J, with 11 bases between. The V gene's germline CDR1 is DFQATT and CDR2 SNEGSKA (reference sequence). CDR3: CSASGRFDSPLHF. The CDR3 nucleotides are TGCAGTGCTAGTGGCCGCTTTGATTCACCCCTCCACTTT.

This chain uses TRBV11-3 with TRBJ1-1; 9 bases agree with TRBD1. With 5 bases clipped from V and 0 bases from J, the junction kept 7 bases outside the gene matches. The V gene's germline CDR1 is SGHNT and CDR2 YENEEA. The CDR3 is 16 residues long. CDR3 coding DNA: TGTGCCAGCAGCCCTGGACAGGGGACCATGAACACTGAAGCTTTCTTT. It translates to CASSPGQGTMNTEAFF.

The rearrangement joins TRBV29-1 to TRBJ2-7, with D unclear. The CDR3 totals 11 residues. Germline-derived CDR1 and CDR2 are SQVTM and ANQGSEA. The V end lost 6 bases, the J end lost 2 bases, and 8 bases lay between the germline ends. The CDR3 loop reads CSVTGTYEQYF. The CDR3 nucleotides read TGCAGCGTCACCGGAACCTACGAGCAGTACTTC.

The V gene is TRBV18, the J gene TRBJ1-1; D gene uncertain. Germline V CDR1 and CDR2: KGHSH, LQKENI. Trimming stripped 2 bases from V and 5 bases from J, with 21 bases between. The CDR3 length is 17 residues. CDR3 sequence reads: CASSPTSGPGSGTEAFF. The CDR3 DNA follows: TGTGCCAGCTCACCAACCTCCGGGCCGGGGAGTGGGACTGAAGCTTTCTTT.

This chain connects TRBV7-9 to TRBJ2-2; D may be TRBD1 (6 bases). Trimming pared 4 bases from V and 8 bases from J, leaving 14 bases between. The CDR3 covers 14 residues. The V gene's germline CDR1 is SEHNR and CDR2 FQNEAQ (reference sequence). The CDR3 DNA sequence: TGTGCCAGCAGCTACGGACAGAGGGTAGGGGAGCTGTTTTTT. Translated, it gives CASSYGQRVGELFF.

This clonotype was recorded only once. This chain links TRBV20-1 with TRBJ2-3; 12 bases agree with TRBD2. This CDR3 has 16 amino acids. Germline V lookup: CDR1 DFQATT, CDR2 SNEGSKA (reference sequence). With V trimmed by 3 bases and J by 5 bases, 9 bases remained unmatched. In DNA form, the CDR3 reads TGCAGTGCTAGTATCCTAGCGGGGGGGCCGGTAGATACGCAGTATTTT. This translates into CSASILAGGPVDTQYF.

The genes are TRBV5-1 and TRBJ2-3; 9 nucleotides match TRBD2. CDR1 is SGHRS, CDR2 YFSETQ, per germline. The CDR3 covers 17 residues. V trimming: 4 bases; J trimming: 1 base; junction bases outside the gene matches: 10. This chain's CDR3 is CASSPGLARPRTDTQYF. The CDR3, as DNA: TGCGCCAGCAGCCCCGGACTAGCGAGGCCCCGCACAGATACGCAGTATTTT.

The chain uses TRBV7-9 and TRBJ2-5, with D hard to call. Germline V gives CDR1 SEHNR, CDR2 FQNEAQ (reference sequence). There are 15 residues in the CDR3. Between the trimmed V and J ends, which lost 3 bases and 4 bases, there was a span of 15 bases. The CDR3 loop reads CASSLGSVPGETQYF. CDR3 coding DNA: TGTGCCAGCAGCTTGGGTAGTGTTCCAGGAGAGACCCAGTACTTC.

The rearrangement joins TRBV7-2 to TRBJ2-2; the match to TRBD2 covers 13 bases. Looked up from germline, CDR1 is SGHTA and CDR2 is FQGNSA. The CDR3 sequence is 15 residues long. The trim removed 6 bases at V and 4 bases at J, leaving 2 bases unmatched. In DNA, the CDR3 is TGTGCCAGCAGGCGACTAGCGGGGGGCACCGGGGAGCTGTTTTTT. It translates to CASRRLAGGTGELFF. The variable domain in full, with the rest retrieved from reference TRBV7-2 and TRBJ2-2, is GAGVSQSPSNKVTEKGKDVELRCDPISGHTALYWYRQSLGQGLEFLIYFQGNSAPDKSGLPSDRFSAERTGGSVSTLTIQRTQQEDSAVYLCASRRLAGGTGELFFGEGSRLTVL.

This sequence joins TRBV12-3 or TRBV12-4 and TRBJ1-1, with D perhaps TRBD1 (5 bases). The length of the CDR3 is 12 residues. The ends were cut back, 10 bases at V and 1 base at J, with 10 bases in the middle. DNA of the CDR3: TGTGCCATCGTAAGGGGGAACACTGAAGCTTTCTTT. As protein: CAIVRGNTEAFF.

This rearrangement joins TRBV20-1 to TRBJ2-5; no reliable D call. V dropped 3 bases and J dropped 4 bases, with 9 bases sitting between them. The CDR3 sequence is 12 residues long. CDR1 DFQATT and CDR2 SNEGSKA come from the germline V gene (reference sequence). CDR3: CSASRLVETQYF. The CDR3 DNA reads as TGCAGTGCTAGTCGGCTAGTAGAGACCCAGTACTTC.

This clonotype was seen a few times. The rearrangement uses TRBV29-1 and TRBJ1-3; D is undetermined. This CDR3 is 13 amino acids long. Trimming shortened V by 3 bases and J by 6 bases, and 12 bases separated the two germline ends. In germline, CDR1 is SQVTM, CDR2 ANQGSEA. CDR3: CSVEGEPQNTIYF. As DNA, the CDR3 is TGCAGCGTTGAGGGCGAACCCCAAAACACCATATATTTT.

The V gene is TRBV4-1, the J gene TRBJ1-6; D not resolved. V lost 0 bases and J 6 bases, leaving 6 bases between the germline ends. The CDR3 runs 14 residues. From germline, CDR1 is MGHRA and CDR2 YSYEKL. The CDR3 protein is CASSQDNGNSPLHF. CDR3 sequence (DNA): TGCGCCAGCAGCCAAGATAACGGTAATTCACCCCTCCACTTT.